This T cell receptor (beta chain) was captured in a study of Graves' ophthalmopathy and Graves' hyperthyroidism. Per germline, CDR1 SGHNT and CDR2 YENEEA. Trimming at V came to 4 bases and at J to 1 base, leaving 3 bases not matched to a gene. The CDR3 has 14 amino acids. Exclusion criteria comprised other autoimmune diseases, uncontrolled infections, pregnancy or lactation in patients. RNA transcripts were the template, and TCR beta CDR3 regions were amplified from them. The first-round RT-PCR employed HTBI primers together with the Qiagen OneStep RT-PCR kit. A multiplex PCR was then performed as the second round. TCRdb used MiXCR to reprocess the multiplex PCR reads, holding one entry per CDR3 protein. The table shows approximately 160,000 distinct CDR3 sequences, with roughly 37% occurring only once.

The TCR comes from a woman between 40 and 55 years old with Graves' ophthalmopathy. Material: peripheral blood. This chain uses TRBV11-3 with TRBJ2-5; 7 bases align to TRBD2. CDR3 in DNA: TGTGCCAGCAGCTCAGGACTAGTCCAAGAGACCCAGTACTTC. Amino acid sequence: CASSSGLVQETQYF. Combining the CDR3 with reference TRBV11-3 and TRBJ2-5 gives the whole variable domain EAGVVQSPRYKIIEKKQPVAFWCNPISGHNTLYWYLQNLGQGPELLIRYENEEAVDDSQLPKDRFSAERLKGVDSTLKIQPAELGDSAVYLCASSSGLVQETQYFGPGTRLLVL.